Following are 19 T cell receptor beta chains from one sample sequenced in a study of T-cell memory formation after mild COVID-19. TCRdb re-analysed the 5' RACE reads in MiXCR, keeping a single row per CDR3 protein. The sample lists 70,000 to 100,000 distinct CDR3 sequences, less than 15% occurring once. The sequenced sample consisted of PBMCs or a T cell subset sorted from them (not recorded which). The receptors stem from an adult woman who had mild COVID-19 (a few samples of this study predate the infection). Cell type and time point are not known.

The gene calls are TRBV7-9 and TRBJ1-2; possible D gene TRBD1, 6 bases. CDR1 and CDR2 from the germline V gene are SEHNR and FQNEAQ (reference sequence). With 1 base removed from V and 4 bases from J, the gap between germline ends came to 13 bases. The CDR3 length is 15 residues. Written as DNA, the CDR3 is TGTGCCAGCAGCTTAGTGGGGTCAGGGGCCTATGGCTACACCTTC. It encodes CASSLVGSGAYGYTF.

The rearrangement links TRBV7-6 to TRBJ2-7; 10 nucleotides align to TRBD1. The CDR3 sequence is 15 residues long. With V trimmed by 5 bases and J by 6 bases, 10 bases remained unmatched. Germline CDR1 is SGHVS and CDR2 is FNYEAQ. The CDR3 reads CASSPTGQGFGEQYF. The CDR3, as DNA: TGTGCCAGCAGCCCCACGGGACAGGGGTTTGGCGAGCAGTACTTC. Full variable domain (rest looked up from reference TRBV7-6 and TRBJ2-7): GAGVSQSPRYKVTKRGQDVALRCDPISGHVSLYWYRQALGQGPEFLTYFNYEAQQDKSGLPNDRFSAERPEGSISTLTIQRTEQRDSAMYRCASSPTGQGFGEQYFGPGTRLTVT.

This clonotype was picked up a small number of times. This chain uses TRBV30 with TRBJ2-7; 8 positions match TRBD1. Trimming took 2 bases from V and 4 from J; bases not matched to a gene: 7. Germline CDR1 is GTSNPN and CDR2 is SVGIG (reference sequence). This CDR3 has 14 amino acids. CDR3 protein: CAWSNPDREYEQYF. As DNA, the CDR3 is TGTGCCTGGAGTAACCCGGACAGGGAATACGAGCAGTACTTC.

This clonotype was seen a few times. This chain uses TRBV29-1 with TRBJ2-3, with D hard to call. The CDR3 covers 13 residues. Per germline, CDR1 SQVTM and CDR2 ANQGSEA. V shed 4 bases and J shed 1 base, with 9 bases lying between them. The CDR3 nucleotides are TGCAGCGTTGTTTACAGAGGCACAGATACGCAGTATTTT. Translated, it gives CSVVYRGTDTQYF.

This rearrangement joins TRBV20-1 to TRBJ1-1; tentatively, D is TRBD1 (6 bases). The CDR3 has 15 residues. V lost 4 bases and J 1 base, leaving 16 bases between the germline ends. Per germline, CDR1 DFQATT and CDR2 SNEGSKA (reference sequence). The CDR3 protein is CSATQGMMRNTEAFF. Written as DNA, the CDR3 is TGCAGTGCTACCCAGGGGATGATGAGGAACACTGAAGCTTTCTTT.

The chain carries TRBV2 and TRBJ2-7; no definite D call. The CDR3 covers 10 residues. Trimming left V 5 bases short and J 7 bases short, with 6 bases between. In germline, CDR1 is SNHLY, CDR2 FYNNEI. The CDR3 protein is CASSLDEQYF. For the CDR3, the DNA is TGTGCCAGCAGTCTGGATGAGCAGTACTTC.

This sequence joins TRBV6-5 and TRBJ2-1, with TRBD1 identical over 11 bases. Looked up from germline, CDR1 is MNHEY and CDR2 is SVGAGI. V trimming: 7 bases; J trimming: 8 bases; junction bases outside the gene matches: 7. The CDR3 contains 14 residues. The CDR3 region is CASNPGQGGDEQFF. The CDR3 DNA reads as TGTGCCAGCAACCCGGGACAGGGGGGTGATGAGCAGTTCTTC.

This clonotype was seen only a few times. The chain links TRBV7-9 to TRBJ1-1; no definite D call. V was trimmed by 6 bases and J by 5 bases, leaving 10 bases between them. The germline V gene encodes CDR1 SEHNR and CDR2 FQNEAQ (reference sequence). CDR3 length equals 12 residues. CDR3 sequence reads: CASSPWRTEAFF. CDR3 coding DNA: TGTGCCAGCAGTCCTTGGCGGACTGAAGCTTTCTTT.

This rearrangement joins TRBV7-9 to TRBJ1-2; a weak D match, TRBD1 (5 bases). Germline CDR1 and CDR2: SEHNR and FQNEAQ (reference sequence). The V and J ends lost 0 bases and 4 bases respectively, with 9 bases between them. This CDR3 contains 14 residues. The CDR3 region has the DNA TGTGCCAGCAGCTTAGCCGCAGGGACCTATGGCTACACCTTC. This gives the protein CASSLAAGTYGYTF.

Only a few counts were recorded for this clonotype. This sequence joins TRBV15 and TRBJ2-1, with 8 bases aligning to TRBD2. The CDR3 sequence is 14 residues long. CDR1 LNHNV and CDR2 YYDKDF come from the germline V gene (reference sequence). The ends lost 3 bases at V and 4 bases at J; junction bases unmatched: 2. CDR3 in DNA: TGTGCCACCAGCAGCCGGGAGGGATACAATGAGCAGTTCTTC. Translation: CATSSREGYNEQFF.

The gene calls are TRBV12-3 or TRBV12-4 and TRBJ2-4; D unclear. The CDR3 extends over 13 amino acids. V was cut by 10 bases and J by 7 bases, with 17 bases left in between. The DNA for the CDR3 is TGTGCCATCCTGGTGGGGTCCGGGAACATTCAGTACTTC. Translated: CAILVGSGNIQYF.

This clonotype was recorded many times. This chain connects TRBV29-1 to TRBJ1-2, with 7 bases aligning to TRBD1. From germline, CDR1 is SQVTM and CDR2 ANQGSEA. The V gene end was trimmed by 4 bases and the J gene end by 6 bases; junction bases not matched to a gene: 5. The CDR3 is 12 residues long. In nucleotides, the CDR3 is TGCAGCGTTGTGACAGGGATTAATGGCTACACCTTC. Residues: CSVVTGINGYTF.

V is TRBV4-1 and J is TRBJ2-7, with D perhaps being TRBD1 or TRBD2 (5 bases each). Germline CDR1 MGHRA, CDR2 YSYEKL. This CDR3 has 15 amino acids. The V end lost 4 bases, the J end lost 1 base, and 14 bases lay between the germline ends. In DNA, the CDR3 is TGCGCCAGCAGCCTCCTCGGGACCGATTCCTACGAGCAGTACTTC. This codes for CASSLLGTDSYEQYF.

This clonotype has only a few counts. The chain links TRBV5-1 to TRBJ2-7; 8 positions match TRBD2. Germline loops: CDR1 SGHRS, CDR2 YFSETQ. The CDR3 covers 15 residues. Trimming took 0 bases from V and 2 from J; bases not matched to a gene: 4. In nucleotides, the CDR3 is TGCGCCAGCAGCTTGGAGCGGGGGCCAACCTACGAGCAGTACTTC. Translation: CASSLERGPTYEQYF.

The V gene is TRBV7-9, the J gene TRBJ2-7; maybe TRBD1 (5 bases). V shed 1 base and J shed 2 bases, with 18 bases lying between them. Germline CDR1 SEHNR, CDR2 FQNEAQ (reference sequence). The CDR3 is 17 residues long. The CDR3 region is CASSLVSSGPVTYEQYF. The CDR3 DNA follows: TGTGCCAGCAGCTTAGTGTCGTCAGGGCCCGTTACCTACGAGCAGTACTTC.

DNA of the CDR3: TGTGCCAGCAGCGGAACGACAGGGAGTTCGTACGAGCAGTACTTC. This encodes CASSGTTGSSYEQYF. The V call is TRBV7-9, the J call TRBJ2-7; 7 bases fit TRBD1. The CDR3 extends over 15 amino acids. V was clipped by 5 bases and J by 4 bases; unmatched bases: 11. CDR1 and CDR2 (germline): SEHNR, FQNEAQ (reference sequence).

This chain's CDR3 is CATSDFTDASTDTQYF. The DNA of the CDR3 is TGTGCCACCAGTGATTTTACAGACGCTAGCACAGATACGCAGTATTTT. The chain couples TRBV24-1 to TRBJ2-3; no clear D. The CDR3 contains 16 residues. V was trimmed by 1 base and J by 0 bases, leaving 10 bases between them. Germline CDR1 KGHDR, CDR2 SFDVKD.

This clonotype was observed a handful of times. The chain couples TRBV20-1 to TRBJ1-1; tentative D call: TRBD1 (5 bases). There are 14 residues in the CDR3. Germline V CDR1 and CDR2: DFQATT, SNEGSKA (reference sequence). V was cut by 3 bases and J by 6 bases, with 17 bases left in between. The CDR3, as DNA: TGCAGTGCTAGGGTCCCGGGATGGGGCGCTGAAGCTTTCTTT. Its protein is CSARVPGWGAEAFF.

In this sample, this clonotype is medium-sized (0.01 to 0.1%). The J gene is TRBJ1-3, the V gene TRBV12-3 or TRBV12-4, with 8 positions matching TRBD1. After removal of 6 bases from V and 0 bases from J, the junction contained 7 bases not matched to a gene. There are 16 residues in the CDR3. CDR3 sequence reads: CASRSTGGGSGNTIYF. The DNA of the CDR3 is TGTGCCAGCAGAAGCACAGGGGGAGGCTCTGGAAACACCATATATTTT.